Listed below are T cell receptor beta chains from one sample, sequenced in a study of blood T cell repertoires in COVID-19. Repertoires were generated with immunoSEQ multiplex PCR, while TCRdb's copy carries only in-frame clones and drops some. Found here are about 480,000 clones, roughly 89% of them singletons; the top ten hold 0.8% to 0.9%. Sequenced input: peripheral blood. The source is a man younger than 30 with COVID-19, enrolled during active disease. Both conserved end residues are part of each CDR3. The D gene is left open where the match is weak. Some rows mark clone size as missing; the rest say once, few, many or name a class of expanded clone.

size	V	J	D	DNA	CDR3
.	TRBV19	TRBJ1-2	TRBD1	TGTGCCAGTACCCCGGACAGGAGACTAAATAACTATGGCTACACCTTC	CASTPDRRLNNYGYTF
.	TRBV3-1/TRBV3-2	TRBJ1-3	.	TGTGCCAGCACTCCGGTATCAGGAAACACCATATATTTT	CASTPVSGNTIYF
once	TRBV12-3/TRBV12-4	TRBJ1-2	.	TGTGCCAGCAGCGGGGCGGGGGGCTATGGCTACACCTTC	CASSGAGGYGYTF
once	TRBV2	TRBJ2-5	.	TGTGCCAGCAGTGAAGCGCTGGGACACGTGCAAGAGACCCAGTACTTC	CASSEALGHVQETQYF
.	TRBV5-8	TRBJ2-3	TRBD1	TGTGCCAGCAGCCTCGACAGGGCGACAGATACGCAGTATTTT	CASSLDRATDTQYF
.	TRBV3-1/TRBV3-2	TRBJ2-3	TRBD2	TGTGCCAGCAGCCAGCGGACTAGCGGGAGAACATACACAGATACGCAGTATTTT	CASSQRTSGRTYTDTQYF
once	TRBV6-4	TRBJ2-1	.	TGTGCCAGCATGTCCCCGGGCAGGGAGGTGAGGCCCTACAATGAGCAGTTCTTC	CASMSPGREVRPYNEQFF
.	TRBV5-4	TRBJ2-5	TRBD2	TGTGCCAGCAGCCCCTCAGGTTTTAGCGGGATTTCAGAAACCCAGTACTTC	CASSPSGFSGISETQYF
.	TRBV7-2	TRBJ2-5	.	TGTGCCAGCAGAAGACAGGCCCAAGAGACCCAGTACTTC	CASRRQAQETQYF
.	TRBV27	TRBJ1-6	.	TGTGCCAGCAGTTTAGGAGAGGTCTATAATTCACCCCTCCACTTT	CASSLGEVYNSPLHF
.	TRBV5-4	TRBJ2-2	TRBD1	TGTGCCAGCAGCCAGGGACAGGGGAGGAGCGGGGAGCTGTTTTTT	CASSQGQGRSGELFF
.	TRBV7-2	TRBJ2-7	.	TGTGCCAGCAGCCTTCGCCTTGGGGGTTACAGGGACTCCTACGAGCAGTACTTC	CASSLRLGGYRDSYEQYF
.	TRBV19	TRBJ1-1	.	TGTGCCAGTAGTATTGGGGGGGCCCGTGAAGCTTTCTTT	CASSIGGAREAFF
.	TRBV15	TRBJ1-5	.	TGTGCCACCAGCAGCTCGCGGGGGAGGCAGCCCCAGCATTTT	CATSSSRGRQPQHF
.	TRBV5-4	TRBJ2-7	TRBD2	TGTGCCAGCAGCTTGACTAGCGGGACCTACGAGCAGTACTTC	CASSLTSGTYEQYF
.	TRBV6-5	TRBJ1-2	TRBD1	TGTGCCAGCAGTACCCGCACCGGGACAGGGCTGGGCTACACCTTC	CASSTRTGTGLGYTF
.	TRBV11-2	TRBJ2-1	.	TGTGCCAGCAGCTTAGGCTTGACTAGTCATGAGCAGTTCTTC	CASSLGLTSHEQFF
.	TRBV19	TRBJ1-2	TRBD1	TGTGCCAGTAGTAGCTGGCGAGAGGGACAGGGGCCTCCTTACACCTTC	CASSSWREGQGPPYTF
.	TRBV6-5	TRBJ2-1	.	TGTGCCAGCAGACTAGACCCCAACAATGAGCAGTTCTTC	CASRLDPNNEQFF
.	TRBV6-5	TRBJ1-5	.	TGTGCCAGCAGTTACGGGCAACCACATAGCAATCAGCCCCAGCATTTT	CASSYGQPHSNQPQHF
.	TRBV3-1/TRBV3-2	TRBJ1-6	TRBD1	TGTGCCAGCAGCACGACAGGGCTCAATTCACCCCTCCACTTT	CASSTTGLNSPLHF
once	TRBV27	TRBJ2-7	TRBD1	TGTGCCAGCAGGTCTACAGGGGTGCCCTACGAGCAGTACTTC	CASRSTGVPYEQYF
.	TRBV11-2	TRBJ1-2	.	TGTGCCAGCAGCTTAGATGGAAGTGCTTGGAGTCGAGGCTACACCTTC	CASSLDGSAWSRGYTF
.	TRBV11-2	TRBJ2-3	.	TGTGCCAGCAGCAGCCTACAGGGAAATACGCAGTATTTT	CASSSLQGNTQYF
.	TRBV6-6	TRBJ2-5	.	TGTGCCAGCAGTTACCTTGGGGCGTACCAAGAGACCCAGTACTTC	CASSYLGAYQETQYF
once	TRBV4-1	TRBJ2-1	.	TGCGCCAGCAGCGAAGACTGGGAGGATGAGCAGTTCTTC	CASSEDWEDEQFF
.	TRBV6-5	TRBJ2-3	.	TGTGCCAGCAGGAACTGGGCAGGAAGCACAGATACGCAGTATTTT	CASRNWAGSTDTQYF
.	TRBV27	TRBJ1-1	.	TGTGCCAGCAGTCTTTTTTATCCCGGGACACGGAACACTGAAGCTTTCTTT	CASSLFYPGTRNTEAFF
.	TRBV6-5	TRBJ1-2	.	TGTGCCAGCAGTTGGGGGGGATTAGGTAGTAACTATGGCTACACCTTC	CASSWGGLGSNYGYTF
.	TRBV10-3	TRBJ1-4	.	TGTGCCATCAGTGATCCCACGGATGAAAAACTGTTTTTT	CAISDPTDEKLFF
.	TRBV19	TRBJ2-7	.	TGTGCCAGTAGTACCCGGGAAAGCTCCTACGAGCAGTACTTC	CASSTRESSYEQYF
.	TRBV9	TRBJ2-1	TRBD1	TGTGCCAGCAGCGTAGTAGGGACAGGGGGCAATGAGCAGTTCTTC	CASSVVGTGGNEQFF
.	TRBV5-8	TRBJ2-3	TRBD1	TGTGCCAGCAGCTTGCCTGGGACAGGGAAAGATACGCAGTATTTT	CASSLPGTGKDTQYF
.	TRBV6-5	TRBJ2-3	.	TGTGCCAGCAGTCCGTGGGACAACACAGATACGCAGTATTTT	CASSPWDNTDTQYF
.	TRBV28	TRBJ1-1	.	TGTGCCAGCAGTTTATCCGCCGTGGGGCCCGGTGGCACTGAAGCTTTCTTT	CASSLSAVGPGGTEAFF
.	TRBV30	TRBJ2-2	.	TGTGCCTGGGGGAAAAGACTGTCGAGCACCGCGATCACCGGGGAGCTGTTTTTT	CAWGKRLSSTAITGELFF
.	TRBV4-1	TRBJ2-1	TRBD2	TGCGCCAGCAGCCCGACTAGCGGGAGGTTAGGAGAGCAGTTCTTC	CASSPTSGRLGEQFF
once	TRBV24-1	TRBJ1-2	.	TGTGCCACCAGTGACCTTCCAGGGGCTCCGCGGAACTATGGCTACACCTTC	CATSDLPGAPRNYGYTF
.	TRBV2	TRBJ2-7	TRBD1	TGTGCCAGCAGACCGGGACAGGCCTCCTACGAGCAGTACTTC	CASRPGQASYEQYF
few	TRBV7-9	TRBJ2-1	TRBD2	TGTGCCAGCAGCCCTCGAGGTACAGCGGGGGCGGTCAATGAGCAGTTCTTC	CASSPRGTAGAVNEQFF
.	TRBV12-3/TRBV12-4	TRBJ2-7	.	TGTGCCAGCAGTTTGGGCAAGTACGAGCAGTACTTC	CASSLGKYEQYF
few	TRBV27	TRBJ1-2	.	TGTGCCAGCAGTGACTCCTATGGCGGGGGACATTCCTATGGCTACACCTTC	CASSDSYGGGHSYGYTF
.	TRBV24-1	TRBJ2-5	TRBD1	TGTGCCACCAGTGATTTGCGACAGGGAATTGAGACCCAGTACTTC	CATSDLRQGIETQYF
.	TRBV2	TRBJ2-7	.	TGTGCCAGCAGACAGGGTATGCACTACGAGCAGTACTTC	CASRQGMHYEQYF
.	TRBV9	TRBJ1-1	.	TGTGCCAGCAGCGCCCTAGGGGGGAACACTGAAGCTTTCTTT	CASSALGGNTEAFF
.	TRBV28	TRBJ2-2	.	TGTGCCAGCAGTTCCCCCTCTGGGCCCGAGCTCGGGGAGCTGTTTTTT	CASSSPSGPELGELFF
.	TRBV3-1/TRBV3-2	TRBJ2-1	TRBD2	TGTGCCAGCAGCGTAGGACTAGCGGGAGGCAATGAGCAGTTCTTC	CASSVGLAGGNEQFF
few	TRBV7-9	TRBJ1-5	.	TGTGCCAGCAGTCACTCTAATCAGCCCCAGCATTTT	CASSHSNQPQHF
.	TRBV7-9	TRBJ2-1	.	TGTGCCAGCAGTCCAGGATGGAACAATGAGCAGTTCTTC	CASSPGWNNEQFF
few	TRBV7-6	TRBJ1-6	.	TGTGCCAGCAGCTTAAATCAGGGCTTTAATTCACCCCTCCACTTT	CASSLNQGFNSPLHF
.	TRBV10-2	TRBJ2-7	.	TGCGCCACCCAAAAACTGCAGGGTTCCTACGAGCAGTACTTC	CATQKLQGSYEQYF
.	TRBV4-2	TRBJ1-3	.	TGTGCCAGCAGCCACGGGGCGGGGGCGGGAGGAAACACCATATATTTT	CASSHGAGAGGNTIYF
.	TRBV14	TRBJ2-1	.	TGTGCCAGCAGCCTAGGGGGGGTCAATGAGCAGTTCTTC	CASSLGGVNEQFF
once	TRBV19	TRBJ2-3	TRBD1	TGTGCCACAGGACAGGGGGACACAGATACGCAGTATTTT	CATGQGDTDTQYF
.	TRBV18	TRBJ2-3	TRBD2	TGTGCCAGCTCCCCTAGCGGGGGGGCAACGGATACGCAGTATTTT	CASSPSGGATDTQYF
.	TRBV6-1	TRBJ2-1	TRBD2	TGTGCCAGCAGTGAACGGGTAGCGGGGAGGGATGAGCAGTTCTTC	CASSERVAGRDEQFF
.	TRBV2	TRBJ2-3	TRBD1	TGTGCCAGCAGTGAAGTTGGTTTGGGGACAGGGGGCACAGATACGCAGTATTTT	CASSEVGLGTGGTDTQYF
.	TRBV11-2	TRBJ2-7	.	TGTGCCAGCAGACAAACAGGGCTCCGGTCCTACGAGCAGTACTTC	CASRQTGLRSYEQYF
.	TRBV6-5	TRBJ1-2	TRBD1	TGTGCCAGTCAGACAGGGGGCTTCGGTGGCTACACCTTC	CASQTGGFGGYTF